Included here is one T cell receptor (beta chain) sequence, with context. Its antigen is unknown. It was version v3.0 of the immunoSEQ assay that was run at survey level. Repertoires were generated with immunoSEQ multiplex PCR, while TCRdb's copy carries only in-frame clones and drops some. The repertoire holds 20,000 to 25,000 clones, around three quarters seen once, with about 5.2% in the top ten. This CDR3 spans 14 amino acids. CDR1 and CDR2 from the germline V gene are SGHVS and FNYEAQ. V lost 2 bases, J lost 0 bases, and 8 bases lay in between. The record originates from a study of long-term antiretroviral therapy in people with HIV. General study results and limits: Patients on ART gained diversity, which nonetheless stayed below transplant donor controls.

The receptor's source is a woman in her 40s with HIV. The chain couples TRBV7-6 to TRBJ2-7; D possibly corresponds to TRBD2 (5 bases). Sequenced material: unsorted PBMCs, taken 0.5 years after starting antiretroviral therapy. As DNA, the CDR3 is TGTGCCAGCAGCTTAAGTGGGAGCTCCTACGAGCAGTACTTC. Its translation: CASSLSGSSYEQYF.